Listed here are 30 T cell receptor beta chains from one sample, sequenced in a study of metastatic and nonmetastatic thyroid tumors. Every patient underwent thyroid surgery untreated. Through MiXCR, TCRdb re-clonotyped the PCR reads. The sample shows roughly 20,000 clones, roughly a third of them seen only once. The sequencing sample was made of tumor tissue. Receptors originate from a female donor with papillary thyroid cancer or a benign thyroid nodule (not recorded which). Some clones in this sample may be carry-over from other donors' samples.

This chain joins TRBV15 and TRBJ2-7; 9 bases line up with TRBD1. Germline V gene data show CDR1 as LNHNV and CDR2 as YYDKDF (reference sequence). V lost 1 base, J lost 5 bases, and 6 bases stayed unmatched. This CDR3 region has 15 residues. DNA for the CDR3: TGTGCCACCAGCAGAGGAAATGACAGGGGGGACGAGCAGTACTTC. Its protein is CATSRGNDRGDEQYF.

The chain has TRBV11-2 and TRBJ2-2; D is unclear. CDR1 SGHAT and CDR2 FQNNGV come from the germline V gene. Deletions cut 5 bases from V and 1 base from J, with 11 bases between. This CDR3 region has 15 residues. The CDR3 DNA follows: TGTGCCAGCAGCCTCTGGGGTGGGAACACCGGGGAGCTGTTTTTT. Translating gives CASSLWGGNTGELFF.

J is TRBJ2-1 and V is TRBV6-1; D is unresolved. From germline, CDR1 is MNHNS and CDR2 SASEGT. This CDR3 has 15 amino acids. The V gene lost 4 bases and the J gene lost 0 bases, with 10 bases spanning the gap. CDR3 residues: CASSAPSSSYNEQFF. The CDR3 coding sequence is TGTGCCAGCAGTGCCCCCTCGAGCTCCTACAATGAGCAGTTCTTC.

There are a few counts of this clone. The genes are TRBV5-1 and TRBJ2-3; possibly TRBD1 or TRBD2 for D (5 bases each). The V gene lost 4 bases and the J gene lost 0 bases, with 12 bases spanning the gap. Germline CDR1 and CDR2: SGHRS and YFSETQ. The CDR3 consists of 15 residues. The CDR3 DNA sequence: TGCGCCAGCAGCGTCGGGGACCCAAGCACAGATACGCAGTATTTT. Its translation is CASSVGDPSTDTQYF.

This clone was seen a single time. J is TRBJ2-7 and V is TRBV4-1; 12 bases are shared with TRBD2. The germline CDR1 and CDR2 sequences are MGHRA and YSYEKL. This CDR3 comprises 17 residues. With 3 bases clipped from V and 4 bases from J, the junction kept 10 bases outside the gene matches. The CDR3 DNA sequence: TGCGCCAGCAGCCAGGATGCACGGACTAGCGGGAATTACGAGCAGTACTTC. Translation: CASSQDARTSGNYEQYF.

The V call is TRBV7-8, the J call TRBJ2-1; 11 bases line up with TRBD2. The CDR3 is 16 residues long. Losses at the gene ends were 5 bases for V and 4 bases for J; bases not matched to a gene: 7. Germline V CDR1 and CDR2: SGHVS, FQNEAQ. This chain's CDR3 is CASSLRRLAGYNEQFF. The CDR3 DNA sequence: TGTGCCAGCAGCCTCCGCCGACTAGCGGGGTACAATGAGCAGTTCTTC.

Only one count was recorded for this clone. The chain employs TRBV11-2 and TRBJ2-5; tentatively, D is TRBD1 or TRBD2 (5 bases each). CDR3 length equals 14 residues. Deletions cut 5 bases from V and 4 bases from J, with 14 bases between. Germline V CDR1 and CDR2: SGHAT, FQNNGV. The chain's CDR3 is CASSPERTRETQYF. The CDR3 DNA reads as TGTGCCAGCAGCCCGGAGCGGACAAGAGAGACCCAGTACTTC.

This clone has only a few counts. The chain couples TRBV6-1 to TRBJ1-3; D possibly corresponds to TRBD1 (6 bases). The CDR3 length is 14 residues. Deletions cut 4 bases from V and 2 bases from J, with 9 bases between. Germline V gene data show CDR1 as MNHNS and CDR2 as SASEGT. CDR3 bases: TGTGCCAGCAGTGCACAGGGTCCTGGAAACACCATATATTTT. It specifies CASSAQGPGNTIYF.

This clone was recorded a few times. This CDR3 reads CASRTGQKNIQYF. CDR3 nucleotide sequence: TGTGCCAGTAGAACGGGGCAGAAAAACATTCAGTACTTC. The chain employs TRBV2 and TRBJ2-4; either TRBD1 or TRBD2 may supply D (5 bases each). CDR3 length: 13 residues. V was cut by 9 bases and J by 4 bases, with 13 bases left in between. The germline gives CDR1 SNHLY, CDR2 FYNNEI.

This clone was seen a handful of times. V gene TRBV19 combines with J gene TRBJ1-3, with D perhaps TRBD1 (6 bases). The V and J ends lost 6 bases and 0 bases respectively, with 12 bases between them. CDR1 is LNHDA and CDR2 is SQIVND in the germline V gene (reference sequence). This CDR3 is 15 amino acids long. The CDR3 DNA is TGTGCCAGTAGCCCGGGACAAAGCTCTGGAAACACCATATATTTT. As protein: CASSPGQSSGNTIYF.

This clone occurred a few times. The germline gene is not matched at one end of the junction; a read error may be the cause. The CDR3 reads CASTVGPGEFSPLHF. CDR3 coding DNA: TGTGCTAGTACGGTGGGGCCGGGGGAATTTTCACCCCTCCACTTT. The V call is TRBV19, the J call TRBJ1-6; D may be TRBD1 (5 bases). The CDR3 totals 15 residues. Germline values: CDR1 LNHDA, CDR2 SQIVND (reference sequence).

Worth noting for this clone: Likely a read error: the CDR3 ends without its conserved phenylalanine or tryptophan. The V and J genes are TRBV6-1 and TRBJ1-1, with D perhaps TRBD1 (5 bases). V was cut by 7 bases and J by 1 base, with 10 bases left in between. CDR1 is MNHNS and CDR2 is SASEGT in the germline V gene. This CDR3 has 13 amino acids. The CDR3 loop reads CASKRGENTEAFV. CDR3 sequence (DNA): TGTGCCAGCAAACGGGGGGAGAACACTGAAGCTTTCGTT.

This clone has more than one count but fewer than ten. The V call is TRBV12-3 or TRBV12-4, the J call TRBJ1-2, with unresolved D. The CDR3 length is 12 residues. The V and J ends lost 5 bases and 3 bases respectively, with 7 bases between them. DNA of the CDR3: TGTGCCAGCAGTCCCCAAGACTATGGCTACACCTTC. It encodes CASSPQDYGYTF.

This clone was counted a few times. The chain is built from TRBV6-1 and TRBJ2-7; D might be TRBD1 (6 bases). Germline V lookup: CDR1 MNHNS, CDR2 SASEGT. CDR3 length: 15 amino acids. V dropped 4 bases and J dropped 3 bases, with 16 bases sitting between them. The DNA for the CDR3 is TGTGCCAGCAGTGTAACTACAGGGATCGTCTACGAGCAGTACTTC. It specifies CASSVTTGIVYEQYF.

This clone was counted only a few times. The chain combines TRBV27 with TRBJ2-2; D not resolved. The CDR3 runs to 14 residues. V gave up 3 bases and J gave up 2 bases, with 7 bases separating them. The germline CDR1 and CDR2 sequences are MNHEY and SMNVEV (reference sequence). The CDR3 loop reads CASSLTLNTGELFF. The DNA for the CDR3 is TGTGCCAGCAGTTTGACACTTAACACCGGGGAGCTGTTTTTT.

The gene calls are TRBV18 and TRBJ1-1; D unclear. Germline V gene lookup returns CDR1 KGHSH and CDR2 LQKENI. The CDR3 loop spans 14 amino acids. V gave up 0 bases and J gave up 2 bases, with 7 bases separating them. CDR3 in amino acids: CASSPPTINTEAFF. In nucleotides, the CDR3 is TGTGCCAGCTCACCACCTACCATTAACACTGAAGCTTTCTTT.

The chain combines TRBV6-1 with TRBJ2-7, with a possible D match to TRBD2 (5 bases). The CDR3 is 11 amino acids. The germline gives CDR1 MNHNS, CDR2 SASEGT. The germline V and J ends were trimmed by 8 bases and 4 bases, with 9 bases remaining between them. CDR3 sequence reads: CASASRYEQYF. CDR3 coding DNA: TGTGCCAGCGCTAGCAGGTACGAGCAGTACTTC.

This clone turned up a few times. The rearrangement joins TRBV28 to TRBJ1-2; 7 bases agree with TRBD1. The junction had 19 bases not matched to a gene; V was cut back by 6 bases and J by 3 bases. The germline gives CDR1 MDHEN, CDR2 SYDVKM. The length of the CDR3 is 18 residues. Here the CDR3 reads CASRPDRVLSPFDYGYTF. The CDR3 bases are TGTGCCAGCAGACCCGACAGGGTTCTCTCCCCCTTTGACTATGGCTACACCTTC.

The chain recombines TRBV7-8 with TRBJ2-7, with 12 bases identical to TRBD2. The CDR3 is made up of 18 amino acids. V lost 1 base, J lost 4 bases, and 11 bases stayed unmatched. Germline CDR1 SGHVS, CDR2 FQNEAQ. The DNA of the CDR3 is TGTGCCAGCAGCTTAGTTGGACTAGCGGGAATGAGGCGGTACGAGCAGTACTTC. It translates to CASSLVGLAGMRRYEQYF.

The V gene is TRBV7-3, the J gene TRBJ2-7; maybe TRBD2 (6 bases). V was pared by 1 base and J by 6 bases, with 10 bases between. Germline assignment: CDR1 SGHTA and CDR2 FQGTGA. CDR3 length equals 13 residues. CDR3 protein: CASSLNGGAEQYF. CDR3 DNA sequence: TGTGCCAGCAGCTTAAATGGAGGGGCCGAGCAGTACTTC.

The chain recombines TRBV7-2 with TRBJ1-6, with D unclear. The CDR3 length is 15 residues. Trimming pared 6 bases from V and 7 bases from J, leaving 16 bases between. Germline V gene data show CDR1 as SGHTA and CDR2 as FQGNSA. This CDR3 reads CASSHPIAGNSPLHF. The CDR3 DNA sequence: TGTGCCAGCAGTCACCCAATAGCAGGAAATTCACCCCTCCACTTT.

V is TRBV10-3 and J is TRBJ2-7; 7 nucleotides agree with TRBD1. V lost 4 bases and J lost 0; bases outside the gene matches: 0. The CDR3 totals 13 residues. Germline CDR1 reads ENHRY; CDR2 reads SYGVKD. As DNA, the CDR3 is TGTGCCATCAGTGGGGACAGCTCCTACGAGCAGTACTTC. Amino acid sequence: CAISGDSSYEQYF.

This clone showed up just once. This sequence joins TRBV11-3 and TRBJ2-2; 10 positions agree with TRBD1. Germline CDR1 is SGHNT and CDR2 is YENEEA. The CDR3 spans 16 residues. The V gene end was trimmed by 8 bases and the J gene end by 5 bases; junction bases not matched to a gene: 11. CDR3 coding DNA: TGTGCCAGCGGGAAGAGGACAGGGGGTAAAACCGGGGAGCTGTTTTTT. It is translated as CASGKRTGGKTGELFF.

The V gene is TRBV6-1, the J gene TRBJ1-6; D call uncertain. Trimming took 4 bases from V and 12 from J, leaving 16 bases between them. The CDR3 has 14 amino acids. Per germline, CDR1 MNHNS and CDR2 SASEGT. CDR3 sequence (DNA): TGTGCCAGCAGTGTTGACCCGCTGGAGGGACCCCTCCACTTT. Protein: CASSVDPLEGPLHF.

V is TRBV6-2 or TRBV6-3 and J is TRBJ1-1; D uncertain. Germline-derived CDR1 and CDR2 are MNHEY and SVGEGT. Trimming shortened V by 2 bases and J by 5 bases, and 6 bases separated the two germline ends. The CDR3 spans 12 residues. The CDR3 reads CASSYVRTEAFF. DNA of the CDR3: TGTGCCAGCAGTTACGTCAGGACTGAAGCTTTCTTT.

The chain carries TRBV4-1 and TRBJ2-3; 7 bases fit TRBD2. Looked up from germline, CDR1 is MGHRA and CDR2 is YSYEKL. The CDR3 is 15 residues long. The V gene end was trimmed by 3 bases and the J gene end by 2 bases; junction bases not matched to a gene: 5. This chain's CDR3 is CASSQILASTDTQYF. The CDR3 coding sequence is TGCGCCAGCAGCCAGATACTAGCGTCCACAGATACGCAGTATTTT.

This chain links TRBV11-2 with TRBJ2-7; 9 positions agree with TRBD2. The CDR3 extends over 17 amino acids. V dropped 3 bases and J dropped 0; count of bases not matched to a gene: 9. The germline gives CDR1 SGHAT, CDR2 FQNNGV. DNA for the CDR3: TGTGCCAGCAGCTTCCCGAAGCGGGGGGCCATCTCCTACGAGCAGTACTTC. Translation gives CASSFPKRGAISYEQYF.

The genes are TRBV4-1 and TRBJ2-2; 8 bases line up with TRBD1. The junction had 7 bases not matched to a gene; V was cut back by 3 bases and J by 7 bases. CDR1 MGHRA and CDR2 YSYEKL come from the germline V gene. This CDR3 comprises 15 residues. CDR3 sequence reads: CASSQPDRESGELFF. The CDR3 nucleotides are TGCGCCAGCAGCCAGCCGGACAGGGAGAGCGGGGAGCTGTTTTTT.

The chain is built from TRBV6-1 and TRBJ2-7, with 9 positions matching TRBD1. The germline gives CDR1 MNHNS, CDR2 SASEGT. The CDR3 contains 14 residues. The V segment lost 7 bases and the J segment 5 bases; nucleotides outside the gene matches: 9. The DNA of the CDR3 is TGTGCCAGCACTCCGGGGACAGGGATCCACGAGCAGTACTTC. Residues: CASTPGTGIHEQYF.

The chain has TRBV24-1 and TRBJ2-2; TRBD1 aligns across 10 bases. The CDR3 covers 16 residues. Germline V gives CDR1 KGHDR, CDR2 SFDVKD. V lost 0 bases to trimming and J lost 5 bases; unmatched junction nucleotides: 2. The CDR3 DNA reads TGTGCCACCAGTGATTTGATGGGACAGGGGACCGGGGAGCTGTTTTTT. This sequence encodes CATSDLMGQGTGELFF.